The clone carrying this TCR beta chain was found a few times. Its antigen remains unidentified. Unique molecular identifiers featured in each of the TCR beta cDNA libraries. TCRdb itself ran the PCR reads through MiXCR, one entry per CDR3 protein. The sample gives approximately 400,000 distinct CDR3 sequences, around 33% of which show up once; roughly an eighth is in the top ten. This specimen comes from a study of post-analysis software for immune sequencing data. From germline, CDR1 is SGHVS and CDR2 FQNEAQ. The V segment lost 5 bases and the J segment 2 bases; nucleotides outside the gene matches: 8. This CDR3 has 15 residues. The study's findings and limits: Controls had lower frequencies than patients of 4 or 5 TRBV segments, which included TRBV5-6, TRBV5-1 and TRBV20-1. Comparison with controls showed significantly lower normalized Chao1 diversity in multiple sclerosis patients.

The sample was blood. The source is a girl aged 10 to 17 with multiple sclerosis. The gene calls are TRBV7-8 and TRBJ2-5, with 7 nucleotides matching TRBD1. The CDR3 loop is CASSRRTGAQETQYF. CDR3 bases: TGTGCCAGCAGCCGCCGGACAGGAGCGCAAGAGACCCAGTACTTC. The full variable domain, completed using reference TRBV7-8 and TRBJ2-5, is GAGVSQSPRYKVAKRGQDVALRCDPISGHVSLFWYQQALGQGPEFLTYFQNEAQLDKSGLPSDRFFAERPEGSVSTLKIQRTQQEDSAVYLCASSRRTGAQETQYFGPGTRLLVL.